This TCR beta chain appears in the sequencing data of a study of OX40 agonist ivuxolimab in advanced cancers. In the study overall: An agonistic anti-OX40 (CD134) antibody, ivuxolimab, was used to treat the patients. Cohort: 80% to 90% men, mean age approximately 64, aged about 23 to 79. Patients got intravenous ivuxolimab at 0.01 to 10 mg/kg every 2 weeks.

In germline, CDR1 is SGHRS, CDR2 YFSETQ. V was clipped by 0 bases and J by 9 bases, with 16 bases between them. This CDR3 comprises 15 residues. Patients were ineligible given autoimmune disease history or systemic immunosuppression. The repertoire was sequenced with immunoSEQ multiplex PCR; TCRdb's copy has only in-frame clones and lacks some. Of 80,000 to 95,000 clones listed, roughly 91% are singletons. Sample: CD4+ or CD8+ T cells sorted from blood, taken in a trial of the OX40 agonist ivuxolimab. The clonotype comes from an adult with an advanced solid tumor such as melanoma, head and neck, liver or kidney cancer. The chain uses TRBV5-1 and TRBJ2-1; either TRBD1 or TRBD2 may supply D (5 bases each). CDR3 bases: TGCGCCAGCAGCTTGGAGGGGTTGGCTAGCCGTGAGCAGTTCTTC. It encodes CASSLEGLASREQFF. The full variable domain, with the rest looked up from reference TRBV5-1 and TRBJ2-1, is KAGVTQTPRYLIKTRGQQVTLSCSPISGHRSVSWYQQTPGQGLQFLFEYFSETQRNKGNFPGRFSGRQFSNSRSEMNVSTLELGDSALYLCASSLEGLASREQFFGPGTRLTVL.